Sequencing of this TCR beta chain was carried out in a study of glioma-infiltrating T cells. Looked up from germline, CDR1 is DFQATT and CDR2 is SNEGSKA (reference sequence). The CDR3 loop spans 15 amino acids. Notes on this clonotype: A much larger clone lies a single base off, so this may be a read error.

Using RNA template, CDR3s of TCR alpha and beta were amplified with iRepertoire arm-PCR. TCRdb reprocessed the multiplex PCR reads with MiXCR, giving one entry per CDR3 protein. Here the sample spans around 180,000 distinct CDR3 sequences, approximately 40% being singletons. Specimen: glioma tissue, nonneoplastic brain tissue, or PBMCs (not recorded which). The sequence came from a human donor with low-grade glioma or glioblastoma, undergoing nonglioma brain surgery, or in good health (not recorded which). The chain is built from TRBV20-1 and TRBJ2-2, with D perhaps matching TRBD1 (6 bases). The chain's CDR3 is CSASRFPGHSGEMFF. CDR3 bases: TGCAGTGCTAGCCGATTCCCGGGACACTCCGGGGAGATGTTTTTT.